These T cell receptor beta chains were read from a single sample in a study of blood T cells in healthy people across ages. TCRdb redid the calling of the 5' RACE reads with MiXCR, one entry per CDR3 protein. The table records fewer than 650,000 distinct CDR3 sequences, about 25% of them present only once. These data were likewise used in another study, on T cells of mothers and their children.

Sequencing input: blood. The source of these receptors is a boy aged 2 to 10 in good health. CDR3s include the opening cysteine and the closing phenylalanine or tryptophan. D genes are given only for firm matches. The size field is filled for only some rows; it gives once, few, many or a size class.

clone size: few
J gene: TRBJ1-1
D gene: TRBD1
CDR3 length: 15
V gene: TRBV6-5
CDR3 protein: CASSFEGGLNTEAFF
CDR3 DNA: TGTGCCAGCAGTTTCGAAGGGGGCCTGAACACTGAAGCTTTCTTT

clone size: -
J gene: TRBJ2-1
D gene: TRBD1
CDR3 length: 15
V gene: TRBV5-1
CDR3 protein: CASSQTGGAYNEQFF
CDR3 DNA: TGCGCCAGCAGCCAAACAGGGGGCGCATACAATGAGCAGTTCTTC

clone size: -
J gene: TRBJ2-2
D gene: -
CDR3 length: 18
V gene: TRBV6-5
CDR3 protein: CASSYRLPQPTNTGELFF
CDR3 DNA: TGTGCCAGCAGTTACCGGCTTCCCCAGCCAACGAACACCGGGGAGTTGTTTTTT

clone size: few
J gene: TRBJ2-5
D gene: -
CDR3 length: 13
V gene: TRBV14
CDR3 protein: CASSQDTISIQYF
CDR3 DNA: TGTGCCAGCAGCCAAGACACAATAAGCATCCAGTACTTC

clone size: -
J gene: TRBJ1-4
D gene: TRBD1
CDR3 length: 15
V gene: TRBV15
CDR3 protein: CATSERQGANEKLFF
CDR3 DNA: TGTGCCACCAGCGAACGACAGGGCGCTAATGAAAAACTGTTTTTT

clone size: -
J gene: TRBJ1-5
D gene: -
CDR3 length: 15
V gene: TRBV7-8
CDR3 protein: CASSSDRYSNQPQHF
CDR3 DNA: TGTGCCAGCAGCTCAGACAGGTATAGCAATCAGCCCCAGCATTTT

clone size: -
J gene: TRBJ1-2
D gene: -
CDR3 length: 15
V gene: TRBV6-5
CDR3 protein: CASSRAGVPNYGYTF
CDR3 DNA: TGTGCCAGCAGTCGAGCAGGGGTCCCTAACTATGGCTACACCTTC

clone size: few
J gene: TRBJ2-1
D gene: -
CDR3 length: 15
V gene: TRBV20-1
CDR3 protein: CSAPTGPGPSNEQFF
CDR3 DNA: TGCAGTGCCCCAACTGGTCCGGGACCGAGTAATGAGCAGTTCTTC

clone size: -
J gene: TRBJ2-7
D gene: TRBD1
CDR3 length: 15
V gene: TRBV12-3/TRBV12-4
CDR3 protein: CASSSQGTVAYEQYF
CDR3 DNA: TGTGCCAGCAGTTCGCAGGGGACAGTGGCCTACGAGCAGTACTTC

clone size: few
J gene: TRBJ1-4
D gene: -
CDR3 length: 14
V gene: TRBV10-3
CDR3 protein: CAISDPPGREKLFF
CDR3 DNA: TGTGCCATCAGTGATCCTCCGGGTCGCGAAAAACTGTTTTTT

clone size: few
J gene: TRBJ2-3
D gene: -
CDR3 length: 14
V gene: TRBV27
CDR3 protein: CASSFRRSTDTQYF
CDR3 DNA: TGTGCCAGCAGTTTTAGGAGGAGCACAGATACGCAGTATTTT

clone size: -
J gene: TRBJ2-1
D gene: TRBD2
CDR3 length: 19
V gene: TRBV6-5
CDR3 protein: CASSYRLAGAPSSYNEQFF
CDR3 DNA: TGTGCCAGCAGTTACAGACTAGCGGGAGCCCCGAGCTCCTACAATGAGCAGTTCTTC

clone size: -
J gene: TRBJ2-7
D gene: -
CDR3 length: 18
V gene: TRBV4-3
CDR3 protein: CASSQDISGLTLSYEQYF
CDR3 DNA: TGCGCCAGCAGCCAAGATATATCTGGACTCACACTCTCCTACGAGCAGTACTTC

clone size: few
J gene: TRBJ1-2
D gene: -
CDR3 length: 12
V gene: TRBV29-1
CDR3 protein: CSVESGSYGYTF
CDR3 DNA: TGCAGCGTTGAAAGTGGATCCTATGGCTACACCTTC

clone size: -
J gene: TRBJ2-2
D gene: -
CDR3 length: 16
V gene: TRBV7-2
CDR3 protein: CVSSAVAGTAPAELFF
CDR3 DNA: TGTGTCAGCAGCGCCGTAGCCGGGACGGCTCCCGCGGAGCTGTTTTTT

clone size: many
J gene: TRBJ2-7
D gene: TRBD2
CDR3 length: 15
V gene: TRBV7-8
CDR3 protein: CASSLERGASYEQYF
CDR3 DNA: TGTGCCAGCAGCTTGGAGCGGGGGGCGTCCTACGAGCAGTACTTC

clone size: -
J gene: TRBJ2-2
D gene: -
CDR3 length: 18
V gene: TRBV21-1
CDR3 protein: CASSKAVGDSAITGELFF
CDR3 DNA: TGTGCCAGCAGCAAAGCCGTTGGGGACAGTGCAATAACCGGGGAGCTGTTTTTT

clone size: -
J gene: TRBJ2-7
D gene: -
CDR3 length: 13
V gene: TRBV10-3
CDR3 protein: CAISEDRNYEQYF
CDR3 DNA: TGTGCCATCAGCGAGGACAGAAACTACGAGCAGTACTTC

clone size: -
J gene: TRBJ2-7
D gene: -
CDR3 length: 17
V gene: TRBV21-1
CDR3 protein: CASSPPGTAAQSYEQYF
CDR3 DNA: TGTGCCAGCAGCCCCCCCGGGACAGCCGCTCAGAGCTACGAGCAGTACTTC

clone size: -
J gene: TRBJ2-7
D gene: TRBD1
CDR3 length: 14
V gene: TRBV12-3/TRBV12-4
CDR3 protein: CASSAGDRVVEQYF
CDR3 DNA: TGTGCCAGCAGCGCAGGGGACAGGGTGGTCGAGCAGTACTTC

clone size: few
J gene: TRBJ2-5
D gene: -
CDR3 length: 14
V gene: TRBV12-3/TRBV12-4
CDR3 protein: CASSIGGVQETQYF
CDR3 DNA: TGTGCCAGCAGTATTGGCGGAGTACAAGAGACCCAGTACTTC

clone size: few
J gene: TRBJ2-1
D gene: -
CDR3 length: 13
V gene: TRBV5-6
CDR3 protein: CASSLEAGNEQFF
CDR3 DNA: TGTGCCAGCAGCTTGGAAGCAGGCAATGAGCAGTTCTTC

clone size: many
J gene: TRBJ1-6
D gene: TRBD1
CDR3 length: 16
V gene: TRBV18
CDR3 protein: CASSQTGTGENSPLHF
CDR3 DNA: TGTGCCAGCTCACAAACCGGGACAGGGGAGAATTCACCCCTCCACTTT

clone size: -
J gene: TRBJ1-2
D gene: -
CDR3 length: 15
V gene: TRBV5-1
CDR3 protein: CASSGGFELGHGYTF
CDR3 DNA: TGCGCCAGCAGCGGCGGCTTCGAACTTGGGCATGGCTACACCTTC